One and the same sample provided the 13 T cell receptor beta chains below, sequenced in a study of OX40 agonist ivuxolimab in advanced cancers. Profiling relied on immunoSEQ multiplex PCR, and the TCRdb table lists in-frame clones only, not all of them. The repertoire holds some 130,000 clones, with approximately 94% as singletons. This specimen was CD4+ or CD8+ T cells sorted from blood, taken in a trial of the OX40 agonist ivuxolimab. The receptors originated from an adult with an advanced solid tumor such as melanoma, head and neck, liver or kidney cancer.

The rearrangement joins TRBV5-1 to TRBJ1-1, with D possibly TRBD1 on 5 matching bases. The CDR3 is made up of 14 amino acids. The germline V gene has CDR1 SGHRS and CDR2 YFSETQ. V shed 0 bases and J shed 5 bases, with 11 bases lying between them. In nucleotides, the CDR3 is TGCGCCAGCAGCTTGGCGGGGAGGGGTACTGAAGCTTTCTTT. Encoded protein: CASSLAGRGTEAFF.

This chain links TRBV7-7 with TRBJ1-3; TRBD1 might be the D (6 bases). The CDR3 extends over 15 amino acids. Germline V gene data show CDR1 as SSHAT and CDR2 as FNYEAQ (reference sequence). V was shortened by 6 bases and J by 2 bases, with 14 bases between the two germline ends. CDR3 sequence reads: CASRPARGAGNTIYF. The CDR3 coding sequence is TGTGCCAGCAGACCTGCTAGGGGGGCTGGAAACACCATATATTTT. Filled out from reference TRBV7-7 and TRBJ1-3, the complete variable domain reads GAGVSQSPRYKVTKRGQDVTLRCDPISSHATLYWYQQALGQGPEFLTYFNYEAQPDKSGLPSDRFSAERPEGSISTLTIQRTEQRDSAMYRCASRPARGAGNTIYFGEGSWLTVV.

The CDR3 spells CATSRNRVAGETQYF. CDR3 nucleotide sequence: TGTGCCACCAGCAGGAACAGGGTGGCCGGGGAGACCCAGTACTTC. V usage is TRBV15 and J usage is TRBJ2-5, with TRBD1 as a possible D gene (6 bases). From germline, CDR1 is LNHNV and CDR2 YYDKDF (reference sequence). Trimming removed 3 bases from V and 5 bases from J, with 16 bases in between. CDR3 length: 15 amino acids.

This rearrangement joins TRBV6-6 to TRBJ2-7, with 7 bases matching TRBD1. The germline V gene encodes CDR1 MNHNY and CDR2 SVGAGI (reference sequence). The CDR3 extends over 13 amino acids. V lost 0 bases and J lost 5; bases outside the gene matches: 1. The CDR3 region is CASSYSRGHEQYF. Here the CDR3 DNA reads TGTGCCAGCAGTTACTCGAGGGGGCACGAGCAGTACTTC.

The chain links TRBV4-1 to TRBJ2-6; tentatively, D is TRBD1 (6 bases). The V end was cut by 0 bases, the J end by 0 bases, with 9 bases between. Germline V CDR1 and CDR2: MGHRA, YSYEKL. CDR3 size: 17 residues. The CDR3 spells CASSQDGQLSGANVLTF. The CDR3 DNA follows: TGCGCCAGCAGCCAAGATGGACAGCTCTCTGGGGCCAACGTCCTGACTTTC.

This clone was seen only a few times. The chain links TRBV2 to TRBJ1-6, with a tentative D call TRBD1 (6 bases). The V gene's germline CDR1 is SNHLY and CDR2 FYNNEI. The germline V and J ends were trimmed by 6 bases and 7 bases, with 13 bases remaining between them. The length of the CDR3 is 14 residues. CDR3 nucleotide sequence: TGTGCCAGCAGGGGGGACACTACGAATTCACCCCTCCACTTT. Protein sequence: CASRGDTTNSPLHF.

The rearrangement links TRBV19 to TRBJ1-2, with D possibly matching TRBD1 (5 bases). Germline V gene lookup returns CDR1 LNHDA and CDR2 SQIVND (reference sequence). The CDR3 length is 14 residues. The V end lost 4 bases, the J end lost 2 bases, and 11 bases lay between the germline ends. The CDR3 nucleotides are TGTGCCAGTAGTACCTCGACAGCCAACTATGGCTACACCTTC. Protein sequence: CASSTSTANYGYTF.

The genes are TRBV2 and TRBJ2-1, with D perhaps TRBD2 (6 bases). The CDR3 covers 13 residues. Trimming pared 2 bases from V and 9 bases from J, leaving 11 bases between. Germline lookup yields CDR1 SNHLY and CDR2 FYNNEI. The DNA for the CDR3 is TGTGCCAGCAGTGAACAAACTAGCAGTGAGCAGTTCTTC. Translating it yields CASSEQTSSEQFF.

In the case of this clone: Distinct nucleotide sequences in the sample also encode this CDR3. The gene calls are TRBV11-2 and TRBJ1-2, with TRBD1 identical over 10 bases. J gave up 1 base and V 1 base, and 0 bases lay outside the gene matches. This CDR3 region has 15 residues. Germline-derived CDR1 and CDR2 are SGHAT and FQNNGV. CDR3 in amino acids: CASSLGDRGNYGYTF. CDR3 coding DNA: TGTGCCAGCAGCTTAGGGGACAGGGGTAACTATGGCTACACCTTC.

This CDR3 reads CASSQPPRGRDEKLFF. In DNA form, the CDR3 reads TGTGCCAGCAGCCAACCCCCTCGGGGCAGAGACGAAAAACTGTTTTTT. The chain combines TRBV5-4 with TRBJ1-4; D is possibly TRBD1 (5 bases). This CDR3 has 16 amino acids. V was cut by 4 bases and J by 8 bases, with 21 bases left in between. In germline, CDR1 is SGHNT, CDR2 YYREEE (reference sequence). Together with reference TRBV5-4 and TRBJ1-4, the CDR3 gives the full variable domain: ETGVTQSPTHLIKTRGQQVTLRCSSQSGHNTVSWYQQALGQGPQFIFQYYREEENGRGNFPPRFSGLQFPNYSSELNVNALELDDSALYLCASSQPPRGRDEKLFFGSGTQLSVL.

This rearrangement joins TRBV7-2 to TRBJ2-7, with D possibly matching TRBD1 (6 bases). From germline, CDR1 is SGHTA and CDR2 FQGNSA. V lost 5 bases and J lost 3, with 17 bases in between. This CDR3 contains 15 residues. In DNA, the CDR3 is TGTGCCAGCAGCCCCAGGGGTGTCACCCTCTACGAGCAGTACTTC. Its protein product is CASSPRGVTLYEQYF. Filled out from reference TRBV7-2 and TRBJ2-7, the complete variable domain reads GAGVSQSPSNKVTEKGKDVELRCDPISGHTALYWYRQSLGQGLEFLIYFQGNSAPDKSGLPSDRFSAERTGGSVSTLTIQRTQQEDSAVYLCASSPRGVTLYEQYFGPGTRLTVT.

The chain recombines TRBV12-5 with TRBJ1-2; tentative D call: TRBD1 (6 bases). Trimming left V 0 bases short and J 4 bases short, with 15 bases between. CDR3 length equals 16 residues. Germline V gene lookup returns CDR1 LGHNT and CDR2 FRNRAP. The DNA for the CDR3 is TGTGCTAGTGGTTTGGTACTTGGGGGGCGCACCTATGGCTACACCTTC. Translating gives CASGLVLGGRTYGYTF. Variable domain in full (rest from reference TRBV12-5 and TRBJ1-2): DARVTQTPRHKVTEMGQEVTMRCQPILGHNTVFWYRQTMMQGLELLAYFRNRAPLDDSGMPKDRFSAEMPDATLATLKIQPSEPRDSAVYFCASGLVLGGRTYGYTFGSGTRLTVV.

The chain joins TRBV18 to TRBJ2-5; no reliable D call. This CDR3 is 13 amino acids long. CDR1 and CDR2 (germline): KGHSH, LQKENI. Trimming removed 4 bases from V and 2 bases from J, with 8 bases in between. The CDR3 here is CASSQDLQETQYF. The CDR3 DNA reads TGTGCCAGCTCACAGGATCTTCAAGAGACCCAGTACTTC. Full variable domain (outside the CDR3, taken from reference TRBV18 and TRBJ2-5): NAGVMQNPRHLVRRRGQEARLRCSPMKGHSHVYWYRQLPEEGLKFMVYLQKENIIDESGMPKERFSAEFPKEGPSILRIQQVVRGDSAAYFCASSQDLQETQYFGPGTRLLVL.